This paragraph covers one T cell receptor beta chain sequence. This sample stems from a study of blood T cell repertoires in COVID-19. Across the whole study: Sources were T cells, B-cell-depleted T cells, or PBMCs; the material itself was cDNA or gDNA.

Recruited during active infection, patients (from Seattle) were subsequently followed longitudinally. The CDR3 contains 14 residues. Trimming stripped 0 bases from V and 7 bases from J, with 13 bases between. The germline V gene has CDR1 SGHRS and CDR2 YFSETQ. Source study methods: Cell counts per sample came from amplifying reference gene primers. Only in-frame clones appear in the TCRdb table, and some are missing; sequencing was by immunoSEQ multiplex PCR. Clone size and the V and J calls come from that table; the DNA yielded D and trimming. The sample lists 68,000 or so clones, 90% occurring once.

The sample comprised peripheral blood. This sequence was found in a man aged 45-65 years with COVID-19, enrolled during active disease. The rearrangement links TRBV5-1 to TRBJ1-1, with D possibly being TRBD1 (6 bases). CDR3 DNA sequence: TGCGCCAGCAGCTTGGGGCAGGGAGGGGGTGAAGCTTTCTTT. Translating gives CASSLGQGGGEAFF.